The rows below give T cell receptor beta chains drawn from one sample of a study of cytomegalovirus exposure and HLA in healthy donors. Generated by immunoSEQ multiplex PCR, the TCRdb table keeps only in-frame clones and is missing some. The data show some 200,000 clones, 84% seen once. The sample consisted of PBMCs. The receptors were sampled from a woman aged 50 to 60 in good health and CMV-seropositive. The CDR3 runs from the conserved cysteine through the conserved F or W. A D gene is named only where the DNA matches it firmly. Not every row has a clone size; where given, it reads once, few, many or a size class.

D	size	V	J	CDR3	DNA
-	-	TRBV4-3	TRBJ2-2	CASSQDSMSSGELFF	TGCGCCAGCAGCCAAGATTCTATGTCCTCCGGGGAGCTGTTTTTT
-	-	TRBV6-6	TRBJ1-1	CASSAWDTQAFF	TGTGCCAGCAGTGCGTGGGACACCCAAGCTTTCTTT
-	-	TRBV11-2	TRBJ2-3	CASSLVGRGRTDTQYF	TGTGCCAGCAGCTTAGTCGGGCGGGGGCGCACAGATACGCAGTATTTT
-	-	TRBV19	TRBJ1-6	CASSARGQSILNSPLHF	TGTGCCAGTAGTGCCCGCGGGCAGTCCATACTTAATTCACCCCTCCACTTT
TRBD1	once	TRBV7-9	TRBJ2-4	CASRSGRDSSAKNIQYF	TGTGCCAGCAGATCAGGCCGGGACAGTAGCGCCAAAAACATTCAGTACTTC
-	-	TRBV19	TRBJ1-5	CASIQTGFRSNQPQHF	TGTGCCAGCATCCAGACGGGGTTTAGGAGCAATCAGCCCCAGCATTTT
TRBD2	-	TRBV9	TRBJ2-7	CASSVGERGTSYEQYF	TGTGCCAGCAGCGTAGGAGAGCGGGGAACCTCCTACGAGCAGTACTTC
-	-	TRBV11-3	TRBJ2-2	CASSFGGTNTGELFF	TGTGCCAGCAGCTTTGGGGGGACGAACACCGGGGAGCTGTTTTTT
TRBD1	-	TRBV19	TRBJ2-7	CASTPGGAEGAEQYF	TGTGCCAGTACCCCAGGAGGAGCAGAGGGGGCCGAGCAGTACTTC
-	-	TRBV19	TRBJ2-7	CASSAGIEQYF	TGTGCCAGTAGTGCAGGGATCGAGCAGTACTTC
TRBD1	-	TRBV15	TRBJ2-7	CATSRTGQGSYEQYF	TGTGCCACCAGCAGAACGGGACAGGGCTCCTACGAGCAGTACTTC
-	-	TRBV7-9	TRBJ2-6	CASSRDNSGANVLTF	TGTGCCAGCAGCCGAGATAACTCTGGGGCCAACGTCCTGACTTTC
-	once	TRBV5-4	TRBJ2-3	CASSLEREDTQYF	TGTGCCAGCAGCTTGGAGAGAGAAGATACGCAGTATTTT
TRBD2	-	TRBV7-9	TRBJ2-5	CASLRGAGETQYF	TGTGCCTCCCTGCGGGGGGCCGGAGAGACCCAGTACTTC
-	few	TRBV6-1	TRBJ1-5	CASSERDYRGQHF	TGTGCCAGCAGTGAAAGGGACTATCGAGGCCAGCATTTT
-	-	TRBV4-1	TRBJ2-5	CASSQEGGIGPQETQYF	TGCGCCAGCAGCCAAGAAGGGGGTATTGGACCCCAAGAGACCCAGTACTTC
TRBD1	once	TRBV13	TRBJ1-2	CASSPTGGYGYTF	TGTGCCAGCAGCCCAACAGGGGGCTATGGCTACACCTTC
-	-	TRBV7-6	TRBJ2-5	CASSLGRDQETQYF	TGTGCCAGCAGCTTAGGGAGGGACCAAGAGACCCAGTACTTC
TRBD1	-	TRBV19	TRBJ1-6	CASKDRVVSPLHF	TGTGCCAGTAAAGACAGGGTGGTTTCACCCCTCCACTTT
TRBD1	-	TRBV7-9	TRBJ1-6	CSSSSSRDSYDNSPLHF	TGTTCCAGCAGCTCGTCCCGGGACAGTTACGATAATTCACCCCTCCACTTT
TRBD1	-	TRBV7-9	TRBJ1-2	CASSRGQDYGYTF	TGTGCCAGCAGCCGAGGACAGGACTATGGCTACACCTTC
TRBD1	once	TRBV7-2	TRBJ1-2	CASSPSRQGAYGYTF	TGTGCCAGCAGCCCATCAAGACAGGGGGCTTATGGCTACACCTTC
-	-	TRBV7-9	TRBJ1-2	CASSLEVANTGYTF	TGTGCCAGCAGCTTAGAAGTAGCCAACACTGGCTACACCTTC
-	-	TRBV5-6	TRBJ2-7	CASSFYQGVHEQYF	TGTGCCAGCAGCTTCTACCAGGGCGTCCACGAGCAGTACTTC
-	-	TRBV2	TRBJ2-2	CASSEDRGGGGELFF	TGTGCCAGCAGTGAAGACAGGGGTGGAGGGGGGGAGCTGTTTTTT